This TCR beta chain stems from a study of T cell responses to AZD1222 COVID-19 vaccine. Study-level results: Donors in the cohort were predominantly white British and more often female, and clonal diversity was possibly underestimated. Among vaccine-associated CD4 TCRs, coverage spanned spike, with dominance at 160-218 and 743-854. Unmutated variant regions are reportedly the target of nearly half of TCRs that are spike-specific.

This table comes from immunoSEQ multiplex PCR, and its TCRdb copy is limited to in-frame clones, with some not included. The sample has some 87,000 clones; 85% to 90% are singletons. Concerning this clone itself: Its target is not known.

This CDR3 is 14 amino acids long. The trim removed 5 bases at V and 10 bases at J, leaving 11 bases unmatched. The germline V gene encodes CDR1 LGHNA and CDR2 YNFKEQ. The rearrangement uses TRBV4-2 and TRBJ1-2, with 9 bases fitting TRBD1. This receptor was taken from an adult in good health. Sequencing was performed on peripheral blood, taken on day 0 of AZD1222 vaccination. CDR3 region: CASSNAGTGPVYTF. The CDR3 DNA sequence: TGTGCCAGCAGCAACGCCGGGACAGGGCCGGTCTACACCTTC.